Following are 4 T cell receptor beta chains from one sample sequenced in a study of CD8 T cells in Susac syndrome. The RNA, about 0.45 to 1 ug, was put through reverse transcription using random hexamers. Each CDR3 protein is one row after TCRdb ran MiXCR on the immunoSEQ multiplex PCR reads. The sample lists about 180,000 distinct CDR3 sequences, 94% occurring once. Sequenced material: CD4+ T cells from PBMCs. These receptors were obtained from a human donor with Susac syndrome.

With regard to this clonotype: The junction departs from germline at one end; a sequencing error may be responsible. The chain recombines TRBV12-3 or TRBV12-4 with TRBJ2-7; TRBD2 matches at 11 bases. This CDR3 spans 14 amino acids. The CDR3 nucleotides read TGTGCCAGCAGTCTAGCGGGGGGTTCCTACGAGCAGTACTTC. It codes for CASSLAGGSYEQYF.

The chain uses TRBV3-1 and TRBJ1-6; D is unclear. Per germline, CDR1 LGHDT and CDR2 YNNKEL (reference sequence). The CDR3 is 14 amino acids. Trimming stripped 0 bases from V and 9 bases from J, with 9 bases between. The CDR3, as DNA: TGTGCCAGCAGCCAAGACCGAGGAACTTCACCCCTCCACTTT. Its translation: CASSQDRGTSPLHF. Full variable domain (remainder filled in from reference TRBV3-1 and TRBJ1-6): DTAVSQTPKYLVTQMGNDKSIKCEQNLGHDTMYWYKQDSKKFLKIMFSYNNKELIINETVPNRFSPKSPDKAHLNLHINSLELGDSAVYFCASSQDRGTSPLHFGNGTRLTVT.

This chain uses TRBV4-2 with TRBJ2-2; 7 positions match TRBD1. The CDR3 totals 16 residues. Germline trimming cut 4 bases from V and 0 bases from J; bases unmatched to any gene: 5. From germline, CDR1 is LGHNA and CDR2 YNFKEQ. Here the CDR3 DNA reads TGTGCCAGCAGCCTCGGGACAGCAGCGAACACCGGGGAGCTGTTTTTT. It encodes CASSLGTAANTGELFF.

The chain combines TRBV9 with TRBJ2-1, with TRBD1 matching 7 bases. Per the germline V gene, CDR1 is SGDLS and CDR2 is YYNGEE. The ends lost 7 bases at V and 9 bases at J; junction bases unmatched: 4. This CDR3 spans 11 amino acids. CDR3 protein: CASRRDSEQFF. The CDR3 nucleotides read TGTGCCAGCCGCAGGGACAGTGAGCAGTTCTTC.